This T cell receptor (beta chain) emerged from a study of cytomegalovirus exposure and HLA in healthy donors. Study conclusions and caveats: Among CMV-associated TCR beta chains, most appeared HLA-restricted in a later analysis.

PCR amplification relied on 60 Vbeta primers (plus 13 Jbeta primers). Assay used: immunoSEQ multiplex PCR; TCRdb lists only in-frame clones, some missing. Among under 150,000 clones listed, 55% to 80% were seen once. V dropped 3 bases and J dropped 7 bases, with 12 bases sitting between them. Germline lookup yields CDR1 MDHEN and CDR2 SYDVKM. The CDR3 length is 13 residues. With regard to this clone: Its antigen remains unknown.

Input material: PBMCs. This chain connects TRBV28 to TRBJ1-2, with TRBD1 as a possible D gene (6 bases). The sequence was collected from a woman aged 40 to 50 in good health and CMV-seronegative. The CDR3 DNA follows: TGTGCCAGCAGTTTTCTGGAAGGGGGTGGCTACACCTTC. Translating it yields CASSFLEGGGYTF.